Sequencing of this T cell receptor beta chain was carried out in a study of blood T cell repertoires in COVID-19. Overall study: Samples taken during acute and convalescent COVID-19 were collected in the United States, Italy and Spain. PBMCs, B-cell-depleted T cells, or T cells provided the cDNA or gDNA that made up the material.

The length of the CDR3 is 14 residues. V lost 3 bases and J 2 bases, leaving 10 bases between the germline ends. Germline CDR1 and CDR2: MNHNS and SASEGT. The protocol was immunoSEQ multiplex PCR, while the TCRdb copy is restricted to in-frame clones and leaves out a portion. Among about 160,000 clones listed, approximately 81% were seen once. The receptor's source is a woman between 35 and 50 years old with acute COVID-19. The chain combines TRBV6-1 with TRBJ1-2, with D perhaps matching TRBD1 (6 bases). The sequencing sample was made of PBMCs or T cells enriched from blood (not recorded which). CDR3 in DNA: TGTGCCAGCAGTGACGAGGGGGTGAACTATGGCTACACCTTC. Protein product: CASSDEGVNYGYTF.